Below, 20 T cell receptor beta chains from the same sample are listed, as sequenced in a study of CD8+CD57+ T cells in acquired aplastic anemia. Genomic DNA acted as the template from which TCR beta VDJ combination and CDR3 sequence profiling were carried out. TCRdb re-called the reads through MiXCR, storing one row per CDR3 protein. Seen here are about 110,000 distinct CDR3 sequences, about half observed once, and the top ten hold roughly 34%. Sequenced sample: sorted CD4+, CD8+, or CD8+CD57+ T cells (not recorded which) from PBMCs. The receptors come from a human donor in good health, serving as a control.

V and J are TRBV29-1 and TRBJ2-7; 9 bases agree with TRBD1. This CDR3 is built from 12 residues. Trimming cost V 6 bases and J 7 bases; bases outside gene matches: 7. In germline, CDR1 is SQVTM, CDR2 ANQGSEA. CDR3: CSVRTGVLEQYF. CDR3 DNA sequence: TGCAGCGTCCGGACAGGGGTCCTGGAGCAGTACTTC.

This clonotype has a handful of counts. The CDR3 reads CASRLTGDTQYF. The CDR3 DNA is TGCGCCAGCCGACTAACGGGAGATACGCAGTATTTT. The rearrangement joins TRBV10-1 to TRBJ2-3; weak D call: TRBD2 (5 bases). V lost 8 bases and J 5 bases, leaving 11 bases between the germline ends. The CDR3 loop spans 12 amino acids. Germline CDR1 is WNHNN and CDR2 is SYGVQD (reference sequence).

With regard to this clonotype: At one end, the junction sequence differs from germline, possibly due to a read error. The chain recombines TRBV29-1 with TRBJ2-6; D remains ambiguous. Germline V gives CDR1 SQVTM, CDR2 ANQGSEA. The CDR3 length is 12 residues. CDR3 DNA sequence: TGCAGCGTTGAGAGTGGGTCCAACGTCCTGACTTTC. This sequence encodes CSVESGSNVLTF. Filled out from reference TRBV29-1 and TRBJ2-6, the complete variable domain reads SAVISQKPSRDICQRGTSLTIQCQVDSQVTMMFWYRQQPGQSLTLIATANQGSEATYESGFVIDKFPISRPNLTFSTLTVSNMSPEDSSIYLCSVESGSNVLTFGAGSRLTVL.

This chain uses TRBV7-9 with TRBJ2-7; tentative D call: TRBD1 (5 bases). V lost 5 bases and J 4 bases, leaving 6 bases between the germline ends. Per the germline V gene, CDR1 is SEHNR and CDR2 is FQNEAQ (reference sequence). There are 11 residues in the CDR3. The CDR3 protein is CASSDSYEQYV. The CDR3 DNA reads as TGTGCCAGCAGCGACAGTTACGAGCAGTACGTC.

This clonotype was seen repeatedly, ten times or more. This sequence joins TRBV9 and TRBJ2-5, with 12 nucleotides matching TRBD1. The V and J ends lost 5 bases and 5 bases, in that order; junction bases with no gene match: 4. Germline CDR1 reads SGDLS; CDR2 reads YYNGEE. The CDR3 totals 14 residues. The CDR3 here is CASSGTGGSETQYF. Written as DNA, the CDR3 is TGTGCCAGCAGTGGGACAGGGGGCTCGGAGACCCAGTACTTC.

This chain links TRBV15 with TRBJ2-7; D not resolved. Germline CDR1 LNHNV, CDR2 YYDKDF (reference sequence). The CDR3 has 13 amino acids. The V end was cut by 4 bases, the J end by 0 bases, with 7 bases between. As DNA, the CDR3 is TGTGCCACCAGCACGGCCAGCTCCTACGAGCAGTACTTC. It yields the protein CATSTASSYEQYF. Full variable domain (rest looked up from reference TRBV15 and TRBJ2-7): DAMVIQNPRYQVTQFGKPVTLSCSQTLNHNVMYWYQQKSSQAPKLLFHYYDKDFNNEADTPDNFQSRRPNTSFCFLDIRSPGLGDTAMYLCATSTASSYEQYFGPGTRLTVT.

The CDR3 protein is CASSLRFGVSPDEQYF. The CDR3 nucleotides are TGTGCCAGCAGCTTAAGATTCGGCGTCTCTCCAGACGAGCAGTACTTC. This chain links TRBV11-1 with TRBJ2-7; D not certain. The germline V gene has CDR1 SGHAT and CDR2 FQDESV (reference sequence). The CDR3 has 16 amino acids. V dropped 2 bases and J dropped 5 bases, with 19 bases sitting between them.

The J gene is TRBJ2-3, the V gene TRBV7-2; D not resolved. CDR1 and CDR2 (germline): SGHTA, FQGNSA. This CDR3 comprises 13 residues. Trimming took off 7 bases at V and 3 bases at J, with 11 bases between the two ends. CDR3 in amino acids: CASMRSWTDTQYF. CDR3 DNA: TGTGCCAGCATGAGATCTTGGACAGATACGCAGTATTTT.

This clonotype was detected once. This rearrangement joins TRBV20-1 to TRBJ2-1, with 11 bases that match TRBD2. V gave up 1 base and J gave up 3 bases; unmatched junction bases: 5. The CDR3 is 16 amino acids. Per the germline V gene, CDR1 is DFQATT and CDR2 is SNEGSKA (reference sequence). CDR3 loop: CSARGIAGGNYNEQFF. The CDR3 DNA follows: TGCAGTGCTAGAGGTATAGCGGGGGGGAACTACAATGAGCAGTTCTTC.

The V gene is TRBV7-9, the J gene TRBJ2-1; 8 nucleotides agree with TRBD2. Germline V CDR1 and CDR2: SEHNR, FQNEAQ (reference sequence). The CDR3 has 20 amino acids. J gave up 4 bases and V 1 base, and 18 bases lay outside the gene matches. The CDR3 DNA follows: TGTGCCAGCAGCTTAGATAAGACTAGCGACACCGGGGAGCTGTACAATGAGCAGTTCTTC. Translation: CASSLDKTSDTGELYNEQFF.

This clonotype was counted at least ten times. V usage is TRBV4-3 and J usage is TRBJ2-7, with TRBD1 matching over 8 bases. This CDR3 has 17 residues. Germline V gene data show CDR1 as LGHNA and CDR2 as YSLEER. V was pared by 0 bases and J by 5 bases, with 12 bases of the junction left unmatched. The CDR3 nucleotides read TGCGCCAGCAGCCAAGATATCAGCGCAGGGGGCGATAACGAGCAGTACTTC. Its translation: CASSQDISAGGDNEQYF.

The rearrangement uses TRBV20-1 and TRBJ2-7; a possible D gene is TRBD2 (6 bases). This CDR3 region has 14 residues. V was clipped by 7 bases and J by 4 bases, with 20 bases between them. Germline CDR1 DFQATT, CDR2 SNEGSKA (reference sequence). This CDR3 is CSVPGPGLTYEQYF. In DNA, the CDR3 is TGCAGTGTCCCGGGCCCGGGACTGACTTACGAGCAGTACTTC.

The chain combines TRBV7-3 with TRBJ2-7; a possible D gene is TRBD2 (6 bases). This CDR3 is 12 amino acids long. Trimming removed 8 bases from V and 5 bases from J, with 13 bases in between. Germline CDR1 reads SGHTA; CDR2 reads FQGTGA. This CDR3 reads CASGRGYDEQYF. For the CDR3, the DNA is TGTGCCAGCGGACGGGGGTACGACGAGCAGTACTTC.

With respect to this clonotype: One base away lies a much larger clone, so this may be a sequencing read error. The chain recombines TRBV25-1 with TRBJ1-1; D may be TRBD1 (6 bases). The CDR3 contains 15 residues. From germline, CDR1 is MGHDK and CDR2 SYGVNS. Trimming cost V 4 bases and J 1 base, with 13 bases left between them. The CDR3 protein is CASSGGGRANTEAFF. For the CDR3, the DNA is TGTGCCAGCAGTGGGGGGGGCAGGGCGAACACTGAAGCTTTCTTT.

This sequence joins TRBV9 and TRBJ2-1; 12 bases match TRBD2. This CDR3 is 14 amino acids long. CDR1 and CDR2 (germline): SGDLS, YYNGEE. The V segment lost 4 bases and the J segment 9 bases; nucleotides outside the gene matches: 5. The CDR3 sequence: CASSPSGGEVEQFF. CDR3 nucleotides: TGTGCCAGCAGCCCTAGCGGGGGGGAGGTTGAGCAGTTCTTC.

This clonotype was recorded at least ten times. The chain is built from TRBV19 and TRBJ1-1, with D uncertain. CDR1 is LNHDA, CDR2 SQIVND, per germline (reference sequence). The V end lost 2 bases, the J end lost 1 base, and 11 bases lay between the germline ends. The CDR3 runs 15 residues. CDR3 sequence (DNA): TGTGCCAGTAGTATACTTACCCAGAGGAACACTGAAGCTTTCTTT. Encoded protein: CASSILTQRNTEAFF.

The CDR3 sequence is CASSSRGDTEAFF. The DNA of the CDR3 is TGTGCCAGCAGTTCCAGGGGAGACACTGAAGCTTTCTTT. This chain links TRBV27 with TRBJ1-1; perhaps TRBD1 as D (6 bases). With 4 bases removed from V and 3 bases from J, the gap between germline ends came to 9 bases. From germline, CDR1 is MNHEY and CDR2 SMNVEV (reference sequence). CDR3 length: 13 amino acids.

The chain is built from TRBV5-1 and TRBJ2-7, with 9 positions matching TRBD1. Germline V gene sequence: CDR1 SGHRS, CDR2 YFSETQ. This CDR3 has 17 residues. V was pared by 0 bases and J by 5 bases, with 12 bases of the junction left unmatched. The CDR3 here is CASSLAVSLQGANEQYF. Written as DNA, the CDR3 is TGCGCCAGCAGCTTGGCCGTATCACTACAGGGGGCTAACGAGCAGTACTTC.

As regards this clonotype: At one end, the junction sequence differs from germline, possibly due to a read error. V usage is TRBV10-3 and J usage is TRBJ1-1; no clear D. This CDR3 is 15 amino acids long. CDR1 is ENHRY, CDR2 SYGVKD, per germline. CDR3 in amino acids: CASSYSSGKNTEAFF. The CDR3 nucleotides are TGTGCCAGCAGTTACTCGAGCGGGAAGAACACTGAAGCTTTCTTT.

V usage is TRBV2 and J usage is TRBJ1-5, with D unresolved. V was cut by 9 bases and J by 0 bases, with 9 bases left in between. Germline V gene lookup returns CDR1 SNHLY and CDR2 FYNNEI. The CDR3 extends over 13 amino acids. Here the CDR3 DNA reads TGTGCCAGTGCTAGGGATAGCAATCAGCCCCAGCATTTT. Residues: CASARDSNQPQHF. The entire variable domain, with the rest obtained from reference TRBV2 and TRBJ1-5, is as follows: EPEVTQTPSHQVTQMGQEVILRCVPISNHLYFYWYRQILGQKVEFLVSFYNNEISEKSEIFDDQFSVERPDGSNFTLKIRSTKLEDSAMYFCASARDSNQPQHFGDGTRLSIL.